The 30 T cell receptor beta chains below come from one sample, sequenced in a study of early T cells in non-severe SARS-CoV-2 infection. TCRdb redid the calling of the 5' RACE reads with MiXCR, one entry per CDR3 protein. The table has about 27,000 distinct CDR3 sequences, roughly 4.1% seen once; the top ten hold more than 5.5%. Sequencing was carried out using whole blood. These receptors were obtained from an adult who was a healthcare worker with PCR-confirmed SARS-CoV-2 infection or an uninfected control (not recorded which).

At least ten counts were recorded for this clonotype. The rearrangement joins TRBV10-3 to TRBJ2-2; D gene ambiguous. CDR1 and CDR2 (germline): ENHRY, SYGVKD. The CDR3 has 16 amino acids. V lost 8 bases to trimming and J lost 0 bases, with 16 bases between them. The CDR3 reads CAIGPPAFANTGELFF. DNA for the CDR3: TGTGCCATCGGCCCGCCCGCTTTCGCGAACACCGGGGAGCTGTTTTTT.

This clonotype was recorded at least ten times. The chain uses TRBV4-2 and TRBJ2-1; perhaps TRBD1 as D (6 bases). The CDR3 has 14 residues. V was shortened by 0 bases and J by 8 bases, with 11 bases between the two germline ends. CDR1 is LGHNA and CDR2 is YNFKEQ in the germline V gene. This chain's CDR3 is CASSQDRGWDEQFF. CDR3 nucleotides: TGTGCCAGCAGCCAAGACAGGGGTTGGGATGAGCAGTTCTTC.

This clonotype was counted at least ten times. The chain combines TRBV5-1 with TRBJ2-1; a possible D gene is TRBD1 (6 bases). V lost 2 bases to trimming and J lost 0 bases, with 9 bases between them. Looked up from germline, CDR1 is SGHRS and CDR2 is YFSETQ. This CDR3 is built from 15 residues. DNA of the CDR3: TGCGCCAGCAGCTTTACGGACAGCTCCTACAATGAGCAGTTCTTC. Protein sequence: CASSFTDSSYNEQFF.

V is TRBV5-1 and J is TRBJ1-2; possible D gene TRBD1, 5 bases. Germline V gene lookup returns CDR1 SGHRS and CDR2 YFSETQ. The CDR3 covers 12 residues. V shed 1 base and J shed 8 bases, with 9 bases lying between them. CDR3 loop: CASSLSGQGYTF. CDR3 sequence (DNA): TGCGCCAGCAGCTTGTCAGGGCAAGGCTACACCTTC.

This clonotype was seen a handful of times. This sequence joins TRBV7-9 and TRBJ1-5; 9 bases map to TRBD1. This CDR3 is built from 15 residues. From germline, CDR1 is SEHNR and CDR2 FQNEAQ (reference sequence). The V segment lost 5 bases and the J segment 2 bases; nucleotides outside the gene matches: 4. Here the CDR3 DNA reads TGTGCCAGCAGCCGGACAGGGGCCGGCAATCAGCCCCAGCATTTT. The encoded protein is CASSRTGAGNQPQHF.

The rearrangement links TRBV7-2 to TRBJ2-6; a possible D gene is TRBD1 (6 bases). V shed 5 bases and J shed 4 bases, with 18 bases lying between them. This CDR3 is 17 amino acids long. Per the germline V gene, CDR1 is SGHTA and CDR2 is FQGNSA. The CDR3 DNA reads as TGTGCCAGCAGCCTACTACCGGCAGGGGCCGGGGCCAACGTCCTGACTTTC. This translates into CASSLLPAGAGANVLTF.

This clonotype was counted many times. CDR3 protein: CASSSMEGGFRTEAFF. CDR3 nucleotides: TGTGCCAGCAGCTCTATGGAGGGGGGCTTTCGCACTGAAGCTTTCTTT. The chain employs TRBV9 and TRBJ1-1, with TRBD1 as a possible D gene (6 bases). The CDR3 length is 16 residues. Germline CDR1 reads SGDLS; CDR2 reads YYNGEE. V lost 4 bases and J 4 bases, leaving 20 bases between the germline ends.

In its sample, this clonotype was seen many times. The chain carries TRBV5-1 and TRBJ1-5; no clear D gene. Deletions cut 0 bases from V and 5 bases from J, with 6 bases between. CDR1 is SGHRS, CDR2 YFSETQ, per germline. The CDR3 extends over 13 amino acids. In nucleotides, the CDR3 is TGCGCCAGCAGCTTGGCCACCGATCAGCCCCAGCATTTT. Amino acids: CASSLATDQPQHF.

The V gene is TRBV3-1, the J gene TRBJ2-4; D uncertain. CDR1 and CDR2 from the germline V gene are LGHDT and YNNKEL (reference sequence). The length of the CDR3 is 13 residues. V was clipped by 4 bases and J by 1 base, with 5 bases between them. As DNA, the CDR3 is TGTGCCAGCAGCCTCATGGCCAAAAACATTCAGTACTTC. This translates into CASSLMAKNIQYF.

This clonotype was observed at least ten times. The rearrangement joins TRBV6-2 or TRBV6-3 to TRBJ2-1; no reliable D call. Germline V gene lookup returns CDR1 MNHEY and CDR2 SVGEGT. V was trimmed by 6 bases and J by 4 bases, leaving 4 bases between them. The CDR3 is 11 residues long. The CDR3 loop reads CASRGYNEQFF. CDR3 DNA sequence: TGTGCCAGCAGGGGTTACAATGAGCAGTTCTTC.

This clonotype occurred many times. The V and J genes are TRBV7-6 and TRBJ1-1; 8 nucleotides line up with TRBD1. Germline assignment: CDR1 SGHVS and CDR2 FNYEAQ. J lost 11 bases, V lost 4 bases, and 6 bases had no gene match. CDR3 length: 12 residues. DNA of the CDR3: TGTGCCAGCAGCTCCGACAGGGGTTCGGCTTTCTTT. This codes for CASSSDRGSAFF.

The table lists this clonotype with a few counts. The rearrangement links TRBV11-2 to TRBJ2-1; D is perhaps TRBD1 (7 bases). The V gene lost 4 bases and the J gene lost 6 bases, with 16 bases spanning the gap. Looked up from germline, CDR1 is SGHAT and CDR2 is FQNNGV. The CDR3 is 15 amino acids. CDR3 sequence: CASSSEGAPLNEQFF. The CDR3 DNA sequence: TGTGCCAGCAGCTCGGAGGGGGCTCCCCTCAATGAGCAGTTCTTC.

This clonotype occurred many times. The rearrangement uses TRBV18 and TRBJ2-1; 10 nucleotides line up with TRBD2. CDR3 length equals 15 residues. V trimming: 3 bases; J trimming: 7 bases; junction bases outside the gene matches: 6. Germline V gene lookup returns CDR1 KGHSH and CDR2 LQKENI. The CDR3 here is CASSPASGSRNEQFF. Written as DNA, the CDR3 is TGTGCCAGCTCACCGGCTAGCGGGAGTAGGAATGAGCAGTTCTTC.

This clonotype has a count of ten or more. The chain employs TRBV6-1 and TRBJ1-1; TRBD1 is a possible D gene (6 bases). The V gene lost 2 bases and the J gene lost 5 bases, with 12 bases spanning the gap. This CDR3 is 14 amino acids long. CDR1 MNHNS and CDR2 SASEGT come from the germline V gene. CDR3 coding DNA: TGTGCCAGCAGTGAAAGGGGGGCAGGGACTGAAGCTTTCTTT. Translated: CASSERGAGTEAFF.

About this clonotype itself: It may be a read error: a sequence one base away is much more abundant. V is TRBV7-9 and J is TRBJ2-7; D perhaps matches TRBD2 (6 bases). CDR3 size: 15 residues. Germline CDR1 SEHNR, CDR2 FQNEAQ (reference sequence). DNA for the CDR3: TGTGCCAACAGCTTATTCGGAGGGAGCTCCTACGAGCAGTACTTC. Amino acids: CANSLFGGSSYEQYF.

This clonotype was detected ten times or more. The genes are TRBV2 and TRBJ2-3; a possible D gene is TRBD1 (5 bases). Trimming took off 5 bases at V and 3 bases at J, with 18 bases between the two ends. This CDR3 has 16 residues. CDR1 is SNHLY and CDR2 is FYNNEI in the germline V gene. The CDR3 region is CASSSRVWMKTDTQYF. The CDR3 DNA follows: TGTGCCAGCAGTTCCAGGGTGTGGATGAAGACAGATACGCAGTATTTT.

Judged by abundance, this clonotype is medium-sized. The chain combines TRBV6-5 with TRBJ2-7; possible D gene TRBD2, 5 bases. The V and J ends lost 0 bases and 2 bases respectively, with 8 bases between them. This CDR3 contains 14 residues. Germline lookup yields CDR1 MNHEY and CDR2 SVGAGI. Written as DNA, the CDR3 is TGTGCCAGCAGTTACTCGAGCGGAGCCTACGAGCAGTACTTC. This gives the protein CASSYSSGAYEQYF.

This clonotype was seen only a few times. V and J are TRBV7-8 and TRBJ2-7; 8 bases match TRBD1. V dropped 9 bases and J dropped 7; count of bases not matched to a gene: 14. The CDR3 runs to 14 residues. CDR1 is SGHVS, CDR2 FQNEAQ, per germline. CDR3 protein: CASEKGQGGREQYF. In DNA, the CDR3 is TGTGCCAGTGAAAAAGGACAGGGAGGAAGAGAGCAGTACTTC.

This clonotype occurred many times. The CDR3 DNA sequence: TGCAGTGCTAGTAGCGGGAGTGGCCTACTAAGCACAGATACGCAGTATTTT. Translation: CSASSGSGLLSTDTQYF. The chain couples TRBV20-1 to TRBJ2-3, with 9 nucleotides matching TRBD2. This CDR3 comprises 17 residues. V lost 3 bases, J lost 0 bases, and 10 bases stayed unmatched. The germline CDR1 and CDR2 sequences are DFQATT and SNEGSKA (reference sequence).

The table lists this clonotype with many counts. This sequence joins TRBV20-1 and TRBJ1-1; a possible D gene is TRBD1 (6 bases). CDR3 length: 12 amino acids. Trimming took 5 bases from V and 3 from J, leaving 10 bases between them. The germline CDR1 and CDR2 sequences are DFQATT and SNEGSKA (reference sequence). The CDR3 sequence: CSAPRGYTEAFF. CDR3 sequence (DNA): TGCAGTGCTCCCAGGGGCTACACTGAAGCTTTCTTT.

This clonotype was recorded many times. The rearrangement joins TRBV7-9 to TRBJ1-2; D gene unclear. V was shortened by 2 bases and J by 1 base, with 2 bases between the two germline ends. CDR3 length: 12 amino acids. CDR1 and CDR2 from the germline V gene are SEHNR and FQNEAQ (reference sequence). The CDR3, as DNA: TGTGCCAGCAGCTTAAATAACTATGGCTACACCTTC. Encoded protein: CASSLNNYGYTF.

This clonotype was seen ten or more times. The chain has TRBV12-3 or TRBV12-4 and TRBJ1-2; the D gene is possibly TRBD1 (5 bases). CDR3 length equals 13 residues. Trimming shortened V by 6 bases and J by 0 bases, and 8 bases separated the two germline ends. The CDR3 region is CASRPRANYGYTF. DNA for the CDR3: TGTGCCAGCAGACCCAGGGCTAACTATGGCTACACCTTC.

Ten or more counts support this clonotype. V usage is TRBV5-4 and J usage is TRBJ2-5, with TRBD1 identical over 8 bases. The ends lost 4 bases at V and 0 bases at J; junction bases unmatched: 5. CDR3 length equals 15 residues. The germline CDR1 and CDR2 sequences are SGHNT and YYREEE (reference sequence). The CDR3 DNA reads as TGTGCCAGCAGCCTACAGGGGGGATACCAAGAGACCCAGTACTTC. This sequence encodes CASSLQGGYQETQYF. The full variable domain, its missing parts supplied by reference TRBV5-4 and TRBJ2-5, is ETGVTQSPTHLIKTRGQQVTLRCSSQSGHNTVSWYQQALGQGPQFIFQYYREEENGRGNFPPRFSGLQFPNYSSELNVNALELDDSALYLCASSLQGGYQETQYFGPGTRLLVL.

This clonotype was counted at least ten times. V and J are TRBV7-2 and TRBJ2-1; 13 bases line up with TRBD2. The length of the CDR3 is 15 residues. Trimming removed 5 bases from V and 12 bases from J; junction bases left unmatched: 10. Germline V lookup: CDR1 SGHTA, CDR2 FQGNSA. CDR3 nucleotides: TGTGCCAGCAGCCCGCGGACTAGCGGGAGACGATGGCAGTTCTTC. Residues: CASSPRTSGRRWQFF.

This clonotype was recorded at least ten times. The chain recombines TRBV10-3 with TRBJ2-1; 9 bases align to TRBD2. The CDR3 is made up of 15 amino acids. Trimming took 10 bases from V and 6 from J; bases not matched to a gene: 13. Germline CDR1 reads ENHRY; CDR2 reads SYGVKD. CDR3 loop: CATSSLAGEGNEQFF. The CDR3 DNA sequence: TGTGCCACCTCGTCCTTAGCGGGAGAGGGCAATGAGCAGTTCTTC.

This clonotype was recorded many times. The chain combines TRBV18 with TRBJ1-1, with D possibly matching TRBD1 (5 bases). With 5 bases removed from V and 8 bases from J, the gap between germline ends came to 15 bases. The CDR3 consists of 13 residues. CDR1 is KGHSH, CDR2 LQKENI, per germline. The CDR3 DNA reads as TGTGCCAGCTCAGAAACCGGGACGGGAGAAGCTTTCTTT. Translating gives CASSETGTGEAFF.

V and J are TRBV7-2 and TRBJ1-2; D is perhaps TRBD1 (5 bases). The CDR3 is 13 amino acids. Germline CDR1 is SGHTA and CDR2 is FQGNSA. Deletions cut 2 bases from V and 6 bases from J, with 10 bases between. The CDR3 bases are TGTGCCAGCAGCTTAAGGTCGGACAATGGCTACACCTTC. Translated: CASSLRSDNGYTF.

The chain recombines TRBV18 with TRBJ2-2; D may be TRBD1 (5 bases). V was cut by 2 bases and J by 0 bases, with 13 bases left in between. Germline V lookup: CDR1 KGHSH, CDR2 LQKENI. This CDR3 comprises 17 residues. The CDR3 loop reads CASSPGAFRSNTGELFF. In nucleotides, the CDR3 is TGTGCCAGCTCACCAGGGGCGTTCCGATCGAACACCGGGGAGCTGTTTTTT.

This clonotype was observed at least ten times. The chain combines TRBV3-1 with TRBJ1-2; no clear D. V was cut by 8 bases and J by 2 bases, with 12 bases left in between. Germline CDR1 is LGHDT and CDR2 is YNNKEL (reference sequence). There are 13 residues in the CDR3. CDR3 in amino acids: CASGSSANYGYTF. In DNA form, the CDR3 reads TGTGCCAGCGGTTCATCGGCGAACTATGGCTACACCTTC.

Many counts were recorded for this clonotype. The chain recombines TRBV5-5 with TRBJ2-7; D is perhaps TRBD1 (6 bases). The germline CDR1 and CDR2 sequences are SGHKS and YYEKEE (reference sequence). V was trimmed by 3 bases and J by 6 bases, leaving 13 bases between them. CDR3 length equals 13 residues. As DNA, the CDR3 is TGTGCCAGCAGCTGGTCCACAGGGAGCGAGCAGTACTTC. It specifies CASSWSTGSEQYF.